This passage covers 26 T cell receptor beta chains from one sample sequenced in a study of cytomegalovirus exposure and HLA in healthy donors. PCR employed 60 Vbeta and 13 Jbeta primers. Clones were sequenced by immunoSEQ multiplex PCR, and TCRdb holds only the in-frame ones, with some missing. The sample records 150,000 to 200,000 clones, roughly 71% being singletons. Sequenced input: PBMCs. These receptors originate from a woman in her forties or fifties in good health and CMV-seropositive.

This clone was seen a handful of times. The CDR3 DNA reads TGTGCCAGCAGCCAAGGGGAGGGGGGCCCTCATGAGCAGTACTTC. This sequence encodes CASSQGEGGPHEQYF. The chain carries TRBV4-2 and TRBJ2-7; possibly TRBD2 for D (7 bases). The CDR3 totals 15 residues. With 1 base removed from V and 7 bases from J, the gap between germline ends came to 17 bases. Germline V gene data show CDR1 as LGHNA and CDR2 as YNFKEQ.

J is TRBJ2-1 and V is TRBV28, with a weak D call TRBD1 (5 bases). Germline V gives CDR1 MDHEN, CDR2 SYDVKM. This CDR3 is 14 amino acids long. Trimming took 5 bases from V and 1 from J, leaving 9 bases between them. The CDR3 nucleotides are TGTGCCAGCAGTGTAGGACATTCCTACAATGAGCAGTTCTTC. It encodes CASSVGHSYNEQFF.

This sequence joins TRBV2 and TRBJ2-7; 10 bases line up with TRBD1. J lost 3 bases, V lost 6 bases, and 5 bases had no gene match. Germline-derived CDR1 and CDR2 are SNHLY and FYNNEI. The CDR3 loop spans 14 amino acids. The CDR3 nucleotides read TGTGCCAGCAGGGGGGGACAGGGGAACTACGAGCAGTACTTC. Encoded protein: CASRGGQGNYEQYF.

V is TRBV9 and J is TRBJ2-1, with 12 bases identical to TRBD2. Germline V gene lookup returns CDR1 SGDLS and CDR2 YYNGEE. The CDR3 is made up of 17 amino acids. Germline trimming cut 0 bases from V and 4 bases from J; bases unmatched to any gene: 5. The CDR3 loop is CASSVDVGTSGYNEQFF. CDR3 coding DNA: TGTGCCAGCAGCGTAGATGTTGGGACTAGCGGGTACAATGAGCAGTTCTTC.

In DNA form, the CDR3 reads TGCGCCAGCAGCCAAGTTCGGGACAAGAGCTCCTATAATTCACCCCTCCACTTT. Amino acid sequence: CASSQVRDKSSYNSPLHF. The chain links TRBV4-1 to TRBJ1-6; D is perhaps TRBD1 (6 bases). CDR1 and CDR2 (germline): MGHRA, YSYEKL. CDR3 length: 18 residues. The V end was cut by 1 base, the J end by 0 bases, with 13 bases between.

The chain has TRBV28 and TRBJ1-1, with a tentative D call TRBD1 (6 bases). Germline CDR1 and CDR2: MDHEN and SYDVKM. V was cut by 8 bases and J by 1 base, with 8 bases left in between. The CDR3 contains 12 residues. The CDR3 DNA reads as TGTGCCAGCGGACAGACGAACACTGAAGCTTTCTTT. Protein sequence: CASGQTNTEAFF.

In this sample, this clone turned up a few times. V and J are TRBV4-1 and TRBJ1-4; D not resolved. Trimming removed 4 bases at V and 5 bases at J, with 11 bases between. CDR1 MGHRA and CDR2 YSYEKL come from the germline V gene. The CDR3 totals 14 residues. In nucleotides, the CDR3 is TGCGCCAGCAGCCGGAGCGGAGTCAATGAAAAACTGTTTTTT. Translation gives CASSRSGVNEKLFF.

V usage is TRBV18 and J usage is TRBJ1-2; the match to TRBD1 covers 8 bases. V was clipped by 2 bases and J by 8 bases; unmatched bases: 7. The CDR3 covers 14 residues. From germline, CDR1 is KGHSH and CDR2 LQKENI. The CDR3 loop is CASSPTGRGRGYTF. The CDR3 DNA is TGTGCCAGCTCACCAACCGGCAGGGGGCGAGGCTACACCTTC.

The chain recombines TRBV29-1 with TRBJ1-1, with 9 bases lining up with TRBD1. Trimming at V came to 6 bases and at J to 10 bases, leaving 9 bases not matched to a gene. There are 12 residues in the CDR3. In germline, CDR1 is SQVTM, CDR2 ANQGSEA. This chain's CDR3 is CSVGQGGCGAFF. CDR3 in DNA: TGCAGCGTGGGACAGGGCGGCTGCGGAGCTTTCTTT.

CDR3 protein: CASSLDRVRGYTF. CDR3 DNA sequence: TGTGCCAGCAGCCTAGACAGGGTGCGAGGCTACACCTTC. This chain uses TRBV5-4 with TRBJ1-2; 7 bases fit TRBD1. Germline V gene sequence: CDR1 SGHNT, CDR2 YYREEE (reference sequence). After removal of 4 bases from V and 8 bases from J, the junction contained 8 bases not matched to a gene. This CDR3 is 13 amino acids long.

The CDR3 loop is CASSRPAGRSTEAFF. The CDR3 region has the DNA TGTGCCAGCAGCCGACCGGCAGGGAGGTCCACTGAAGCTTTCTTT. The chain links TRBV7-9 to TRBJ1-1, with a possible D match to TRBD1 (5 bases). The germline gives CDR1 SEHNR, CDR2 FQNEAQ (reference sequence). The CDR3 loop spans 15 amino acids. Trimming shortened V by 5 bases and J by 4 bases, and 17 bases separated the two germline ends.

The genes are TRBV27 and TRBJ2-2; D is perhaps TRBD1 (6 bases). CDR3 length: 18 residues. V was pared by 5 bases and J by 7 bases, with 26 bases between. Per germline, CDR1 MNHEY and CDR2 SMNVEV (reference sequence). Written as DNA, the CDR3 is TGTGCCAGCAGTCCTGGGACACTTCTTCGGATTCTAGGCGGGGAGCTGTTTTTT. Its protein is CASSPGTLLRILGGELFF.

This sequence joins TRBV2 and TRBJ1-1, with 7 positions matching TRBD1. This CDR3 is built from 16 residues. Trimming at V came to 3 bases and at J to 2 bases, leaving 9 bases not matched to a gene. From germline, CDR1 is SNHLY and CDR2 FYNNEI. The CDR3, as DNA: TGTGCCAGCAGTGAGATCCAGACAGGGCGAAACACTGAAGCTTTCTTT. This encodes CASSEIQTGRNTEAFF.

This rearrangement joins TRBV10-2 to TRBJ2-5, with D possibly being TRBD2 (5 bases). V dropped 7 bases and J dropped 4 bases, with 13 bases sitting between them. Per the germline V gene, CDR1 is WSHSY and CDR2 is SAAADI. The CDR3 has 13 amino acids. DNA of the CDR3: TGCGCCAGCACCCTGGACTTACTAGAGACCCAGTACTTC. This sequence encodes CASTLDLLETQYF.

This clone has only a few counts. This chain uses TRBV25-1 with TRBJ1-1; D perhaps matches TRBD1 (6 bases). Trimming shortened V by 6 bases and J by 0 bases, and 8 bases separated the two germline ends. CDR1 is MGHDK, CDR2 SYGVNS, per germline. CDR3 length: 13 amino acids. The CDR3 reads CASRTGVNTEAFF. DNA of the CDR3: TGTGCCAGCAGGACAGGCGTGAACACTGAAGCTTTCTTT.

This chain links TRBV10-3 with TRBJ2-3; 7 nucleotides align to TRBD2. CDR1 and CDR2 from the germline V gene are ENHRY and SYGVKD. The junction had 3 bases not matched to a gene; V was cut back by 9 bases and J by 0 bases. This CDR3 has 13 amino acids. CDR3 protein: CAIGLESTDTQYF. The CDR3 nucleotides are TGTGCCATAGGACTAGAGAGCACAGATACGCAGTATTTT.

The genes are TRBV6-1 and TRBJ1-2; TRBD1 agrees at 8 bases. The CDR3 contains 14 residues. Germline V gene data show CDR1 as MNHNS and CDR2 as SASEGT. With 4 bases clipped from V and 3 bases from J, the junction kept 4 bases outside the gene matches. This CDR3 is CASSVDRVDYGYTF. CDR3 nucleotides: TGTGCCAGCAGTGTGGACAGGGTGGACTATGGCTACACCTTC.

The chain recombines TRBV25-1 with TRBJ1-2; no reliable D call. Germline V gene sequence: CDR1 MGHDK, CDR2 SYGVNS. Trimming took 6 bases from V and 1 from J, leaving 9 bases between them. The CDR3 contains 13 residues. The CDR3: CASRADNNYGYTF. The CDR3 coding sequence is TGTGCCAGCAGGGCTGATAATAACTATGGCTACACCTTC.

The chain carries TRBV30 and TRBJ1-6; 8 bases are shared with TRBD1. CDR1 and CDR2 (germline): GTSNPN, SVGIG (reference sequence). The CDR3 length is 12 residues. With 5 bases clipped from V and 8 bases from J, the junction kept 2 bases outside the gene matches. This CDR3 is CAWGQGYSPLHF. The CDR3 DNA reads as TGTGCCTGGGGACAGGGATATTCACCCCTCCACTTT.

This clone has only a few counts. The chain has TRBV7-9 and TRBJ2-1; D remains ambiguous. The V gene lost 4 bases and the J gene lost 5 bases, with 12 bases spanning the gap. The CDR3 covers 14 residues. Germline V gene data show CDR1 as SEHNR and CDR2 as FQNEAQ (reference sequence). CDR3: CASSSLGLDNEQFF. As DNA, the CDR3 is TGTGCCAGCAGCTCCTTGGGCCTCGACAATGAGCAGTTCTTC.

The rearrangement links TRBV6-1 to TRBJ1-1; D may be TRBD1 (6 bases). The V gene's germline CDR1 is MNHNS and CDR2 SASEGT. Between the trimmed V and J ends, which lost 2 bases and 2 bases, there was a span of 18 bases. CDR3 length equals 17 residues. In DNA form, the CDR3 reads TGTGCCAGCAGTGAATCGGGATGGGGGCAGATTAACACTGAAGCTTTCTTT. This sequence encodes CASSESGWGQINTEAFF.

The chain is built from TRBV29-1 and TRBJ2-7; 8 bases match TRBD1. This CDR3 has 12 amino acids. CDR1 is SQVTM and CDR2 is ANQGSEA in the germline V gene. V dropped 7 bases and J dropped 7; count of bases not matched to a gene: 9. The CDR3 DNA sequence: TGCAGCGCATACAGGGGGACGGGAGAGCAGTACTTC. Its protein is CSAYRGTGEQYF.

The chain links TRBV5-4 to TRBJ2-3; D is undetermined. Germline lookup yields CDR1 SGHNT and CDR2 YYREEE (reference sequence). The CDR3 spans 16 residues. V was clipped by 3 bases and J by 0 bases, with 14 bases between them. Here the CDR3 reads CASSSLELSSTDTQYF. In DNA, the CDR3 is TGTGCCAGCAGCTCGCTAGAACTTTCTAGCACAGATACGCAGTATTTT.

CDR3 coding DNA: TGTGCCAGCAGCGAAACAGGGTGGGATTCACCCCTCCACTTT. Translated, it gives CASSETGWDSPLHF. The gene calls are TRBV7-3 and TRBJ1-6; D is possibly TRBD1 (6 bases). Trimming took off 5 bases at V and 8 bases at J, with 13 bases between the two ends. In germline, CDR1 is SGHTA, CDR2 FQGTGA. This CDR3 comprises 14 residues. Drawing the rest from reference TRBV7-3 and TRBJ1-6, the complete variable domain is GAGVSQTPSNKVTEKGKYVELRCDPISGHTALYWYRQSLGQGPEFLIYFQGTGAADDSGLPNDRFFAVRPEGSVSTLKIQRTERGDSAVYLCASSETGWDSPLHFGNGTRLTVT.

V gene TRBV7-9 combines with J gene TRBJ2-3, with D perhaps TRBD1 (5 bases). Trimming took off 3 bases at V and 4 bases at J, with 8 bases between the two ends. The length of the CDR3 is 13 residues. Germline CDR1 reads SEHNR; CDR2 reads FQNEAQ (reference sequence). For the CDR3, the DNA is TGTGCCAGCAGCTTTGGGGCCGCAGATACGCAGTATTTT. Residues: CASSFGAADTQYF.

The chain has TRBV19 and TRBJ1-5; 8 bases agree with TRBD1. Germline assignment: CDR1 LNHDA and CDR2 SQIVND (reference sequence). V was clipped by 5 bases and J by 1 base; unmatched bases: 4. CDR3 length: 15 residues. The DNA for the CDR3 is TGTGCCAGTAGTCTCAGGGGGCAGAGCAATCAGCCCCAGCATTTT. Encoded protein: CASSLRGQSNQPQHF.